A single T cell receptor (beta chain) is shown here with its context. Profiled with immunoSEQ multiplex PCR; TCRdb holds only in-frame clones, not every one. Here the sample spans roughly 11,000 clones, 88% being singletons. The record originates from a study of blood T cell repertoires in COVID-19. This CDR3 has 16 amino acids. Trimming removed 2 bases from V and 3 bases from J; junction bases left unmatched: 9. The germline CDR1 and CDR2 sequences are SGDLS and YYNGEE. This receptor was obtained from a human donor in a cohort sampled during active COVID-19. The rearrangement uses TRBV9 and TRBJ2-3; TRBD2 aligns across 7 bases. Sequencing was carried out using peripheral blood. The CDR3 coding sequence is TGTGCCAGCAGCGTTACCGGCGGGGGAGGGACAGATACGCAGTATTTT. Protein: CASSVTGGGGTDTQYF.